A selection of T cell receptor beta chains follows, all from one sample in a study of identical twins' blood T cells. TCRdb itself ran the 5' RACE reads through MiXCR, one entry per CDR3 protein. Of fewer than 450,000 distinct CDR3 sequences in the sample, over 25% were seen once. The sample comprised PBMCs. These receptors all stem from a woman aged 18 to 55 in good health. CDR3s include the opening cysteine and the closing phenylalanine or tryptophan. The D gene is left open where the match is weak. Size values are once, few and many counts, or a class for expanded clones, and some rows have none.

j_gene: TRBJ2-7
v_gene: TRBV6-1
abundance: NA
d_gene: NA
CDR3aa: CASSGVGDEQYF
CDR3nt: TGTGCCAGCAGTGGGGTTGGCGACGAGCAGTACTTC

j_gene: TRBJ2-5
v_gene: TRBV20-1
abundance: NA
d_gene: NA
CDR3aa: CSAIDRLGQETQYF
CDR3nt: TGCAGTGCTATCGACCGACTAGGGCAAGAGACCCAGTACTTC

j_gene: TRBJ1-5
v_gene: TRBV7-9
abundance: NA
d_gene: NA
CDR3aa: CASSSQGFNRPQHF
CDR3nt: TGTGCCAGCAGCTCACAGGGATTCAATCGGCCCCAGCATTTT

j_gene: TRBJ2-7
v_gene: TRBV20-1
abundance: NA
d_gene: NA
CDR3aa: CSATGGTTYEQYF
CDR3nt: TGCAGTGCCACCGGCGGGACCACCTACGAGCAGTACTTC

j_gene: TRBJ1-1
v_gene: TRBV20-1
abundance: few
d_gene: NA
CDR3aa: CSARDPGVNTEAFF
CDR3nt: TGCAGTGCTAGAGATCCGGGAGTGAACACTGAAGCTTTCTTT

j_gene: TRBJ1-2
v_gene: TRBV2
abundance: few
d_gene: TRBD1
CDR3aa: CASSEASGTGGYGYTF
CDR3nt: TGTGCCAGCAGTGAAGCAAGCGGGACAGGGGGCTATGGCTACACCTTC

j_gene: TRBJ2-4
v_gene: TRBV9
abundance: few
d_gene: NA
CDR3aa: CASSSDLAKNIQYF
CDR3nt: TGTGCCAGCAGTAGCGATCTAGCCAAAAACATTCAGTACTTC

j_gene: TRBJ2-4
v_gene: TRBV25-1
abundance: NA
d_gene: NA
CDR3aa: CASSEARGNIQYF
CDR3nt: TGTGCCAGCAGTGAAGCGAGAGGGAACATTCAGTACTTC

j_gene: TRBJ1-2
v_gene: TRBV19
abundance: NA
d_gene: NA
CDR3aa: CASSIVLGLSTGYGYTF
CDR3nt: TGTGCCAGTAGTATAGTCCTTGGGCTCTCCACGGGATATGGCTACACCTTC

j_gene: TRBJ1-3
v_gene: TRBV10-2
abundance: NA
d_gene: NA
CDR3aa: CASRGSTRGNTIYF
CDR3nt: TGCGCCAGCCGCGGGAGCACTCGCGGAAACACCATATATTTT

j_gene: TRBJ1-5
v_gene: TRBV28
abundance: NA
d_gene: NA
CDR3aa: CASSLETRAQHF
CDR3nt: TGTGCCAGCAGTTTAGAGACCCGGGCCCAGCATTTT

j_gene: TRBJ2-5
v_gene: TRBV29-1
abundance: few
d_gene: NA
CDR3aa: CSAVQETQYF
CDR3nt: TGCAGCGCTGTACAAGAGACCCAGTACTTC

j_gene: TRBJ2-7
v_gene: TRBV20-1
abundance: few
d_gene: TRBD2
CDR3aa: CSARPLAGVYPYEQYF
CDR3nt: TGCAGTGCTAGGCCTCTAGCGGGAGTCTACCCCTACGAGCAGTACTTC

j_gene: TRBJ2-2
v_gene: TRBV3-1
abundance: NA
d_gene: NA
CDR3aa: CASSQEGETGELFF
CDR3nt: TGTGCCAGCAGCCAAGAGGGGGAGACCGGGGAGCTGTTTTTT

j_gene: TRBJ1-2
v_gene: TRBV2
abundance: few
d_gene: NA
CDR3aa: CASITSAGYTF
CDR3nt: TGTGCCAGCATAACCTCAGCTGGCTACACCTTC

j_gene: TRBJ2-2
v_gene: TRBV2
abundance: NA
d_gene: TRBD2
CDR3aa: CAGLAVNTGELFF
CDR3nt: TGTGCCGGACTAGCGGTGAACACCGGGGAGCTGTTTTTT

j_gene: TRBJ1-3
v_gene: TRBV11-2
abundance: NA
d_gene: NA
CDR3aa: CASSHSGTASGNTIYF
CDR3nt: TGTGCCAGCAGCCACTCCGGGACGGCCTCTGGAAACACCATATATTTT

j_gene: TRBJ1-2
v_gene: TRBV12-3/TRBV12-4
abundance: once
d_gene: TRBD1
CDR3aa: CASAPGQGSVSGGYTF
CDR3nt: TGTGCCAGCGCTCCGGGACAGGGTTCTGTATCGGGTGGCTACACCTTC

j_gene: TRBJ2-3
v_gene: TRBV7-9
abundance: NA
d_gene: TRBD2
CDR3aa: CASSDTSGNYGDTQYF
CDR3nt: TGTGCCAGCAGCGATACTAGCGGGAATTACGGAGATACGCAGTATTTT

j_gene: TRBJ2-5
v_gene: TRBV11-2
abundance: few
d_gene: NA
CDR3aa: CASSLEASHFETQYF
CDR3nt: TGTGCCAGCAGCTTAGAGGCTAGCCATTTCGAGACCCAGTACTTC

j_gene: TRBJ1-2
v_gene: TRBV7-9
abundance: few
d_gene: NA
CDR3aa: CASSPHPAIITNYGYTF
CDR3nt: TGTGCCAGCAGCCCCCACCCCGCTATTATAACTAACTATGGCTACACCTTC

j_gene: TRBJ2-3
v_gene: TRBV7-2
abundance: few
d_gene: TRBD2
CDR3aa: CASSAYGLAGVIDTQYF
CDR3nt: TGTGCCAGCAGCGCTTACGGACTAGCGGGGGTTATCGATACGCAGTATTTT

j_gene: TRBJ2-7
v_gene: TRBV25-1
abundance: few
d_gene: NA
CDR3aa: CASTASSFYEQYF
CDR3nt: TGTGCCTCCACCGCAAGTAGCTTCTACGAGCAGTACTTC

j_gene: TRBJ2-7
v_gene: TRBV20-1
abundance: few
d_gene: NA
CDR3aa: CSAHDRGSSYEQYF
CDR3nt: TGCAGTGCGCATGACAGAGGGAGCTCCTACGAGCAGTACTTC

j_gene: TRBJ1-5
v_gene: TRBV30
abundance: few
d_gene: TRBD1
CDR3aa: CAWSMGQGYKPQHF
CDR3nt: TGTGCCTGGAGTATGGGACAGGGGTACAAGCCCCAGCATTTT

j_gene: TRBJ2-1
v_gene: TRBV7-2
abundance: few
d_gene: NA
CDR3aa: CASSSSGFEQFF
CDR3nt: TGTGCCAGCAGCTCGTCGGGTTTTGAGCAGTTCTTC

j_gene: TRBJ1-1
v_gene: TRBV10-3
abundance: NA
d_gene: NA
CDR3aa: CAISHDGNTEAFF
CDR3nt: TGTGCCATCAGCCACGACGGGAACACTGAAGCTTTCTTT

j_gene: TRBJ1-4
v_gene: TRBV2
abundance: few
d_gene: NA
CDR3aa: CASSGRGVQNEKLFF
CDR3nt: TGTGCCAGCAGTGGTAGGGGAGTTCAGAATGAAAAACTGTTTTTT

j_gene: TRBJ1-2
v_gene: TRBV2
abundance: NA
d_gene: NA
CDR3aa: CASSKQGKDYGYTF
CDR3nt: TGTGCCAGCAGCAAGCAGGGCAAGGACTATGGCTACACCTTC

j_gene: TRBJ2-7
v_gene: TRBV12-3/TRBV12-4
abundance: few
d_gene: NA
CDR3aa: CASSLLEGREQYF
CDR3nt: TGTGCCAGCAGTTTGCTTGAAGGGCGAGAGCAGTACTTC

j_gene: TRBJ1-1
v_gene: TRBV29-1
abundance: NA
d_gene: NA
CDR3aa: CSVEDRVRDLAFF
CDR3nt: TGCAGCGTTGAAGATCGCGTCAGGGATCTCGCTTTCTTT

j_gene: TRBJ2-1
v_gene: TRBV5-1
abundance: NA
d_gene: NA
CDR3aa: CASSLVTGSSYNEQFF
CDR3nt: TGCGCCAGCAGCTTGGTGACAGGTAGCTCCTACAATGAGCAGTTCTTC

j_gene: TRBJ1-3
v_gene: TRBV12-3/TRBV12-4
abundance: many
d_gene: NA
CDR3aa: CASSGGLGNTIYF
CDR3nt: TGTGCCAGCAGTGGGGGACTCGGAAACACCATATATTTT

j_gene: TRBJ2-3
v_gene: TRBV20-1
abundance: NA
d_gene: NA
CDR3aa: CSARDLSTSTDTQYF
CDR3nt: TGCAGTGCTAGAGATCTATCCACTAGCACAGATACGCAGTATTTT

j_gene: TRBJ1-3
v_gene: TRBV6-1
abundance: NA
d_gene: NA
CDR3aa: CASSIKAGAYGNTIYF
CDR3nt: TGTGCCAGCTCAATCAAAGCAGGGGCGTATGGAAACACCATATATTTT

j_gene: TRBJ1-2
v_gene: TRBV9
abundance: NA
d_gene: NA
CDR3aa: CASSVVVDYGYTF
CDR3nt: TGTGCCAGCAGCGTAGTAGTCGACTATGGCTACACCTTC

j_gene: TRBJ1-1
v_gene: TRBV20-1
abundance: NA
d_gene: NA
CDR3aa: CSWTHTNTEAFF
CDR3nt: TGCAGTTGGACACACACGAACACTGAAGCTTTCTTT

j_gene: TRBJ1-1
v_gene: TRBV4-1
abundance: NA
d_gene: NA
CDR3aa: CASRAFGTNTEAFF
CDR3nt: TGCGCCAGCCGGGCCTTCGGAACGAACACTGAAGCTTTCTTT

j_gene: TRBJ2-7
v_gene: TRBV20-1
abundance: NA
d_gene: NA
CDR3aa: CSAEGPGVTNEQYF
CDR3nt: TGCAGTGCTGAGGGCCCTGGCGTAACTAACGAGCAGTACTTC

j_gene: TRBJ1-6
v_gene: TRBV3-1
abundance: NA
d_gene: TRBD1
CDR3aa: CASSRSIVGTEHF
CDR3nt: TGTGCCAGCAGCCGCTCAATAGTCGGGACAGAGCACTTT

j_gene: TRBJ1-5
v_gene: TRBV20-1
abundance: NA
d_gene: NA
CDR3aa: CSASSRVWQPQHF
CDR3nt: TGCAGTGCTAGCTCGCGGGTATGGCAGCCCCAGCATTTT

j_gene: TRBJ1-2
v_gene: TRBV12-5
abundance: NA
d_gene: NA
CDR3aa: CASAQTLYGYTF
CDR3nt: TGTGCTAGTGCCCAAACACTCTATGGCTACACCTTC

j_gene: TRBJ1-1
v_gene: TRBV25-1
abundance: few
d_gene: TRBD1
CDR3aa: CASSEPTGHYTEAFF
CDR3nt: TGTGCCAGCAGTGAACCGACAGGGCATTACACTGAAGCTTTCTTT

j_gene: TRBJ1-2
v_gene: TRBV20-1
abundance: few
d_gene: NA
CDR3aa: CSATNGYTF
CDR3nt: TGCAGTGCTACGAATGGCTACACCTTC

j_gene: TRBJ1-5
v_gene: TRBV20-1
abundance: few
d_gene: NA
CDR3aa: CSARRVSQPQHF
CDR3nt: TGCAGTGCTAGACGCGTAAGTCAGCCCCAGCATTTT

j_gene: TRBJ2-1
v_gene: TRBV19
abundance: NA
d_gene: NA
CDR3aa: CASSHVPGTRPNEQFF
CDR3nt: TGTGCCAGTAGTCATGTGCCGGGGACAAGGCCAAATGAGCAGTTCTTC

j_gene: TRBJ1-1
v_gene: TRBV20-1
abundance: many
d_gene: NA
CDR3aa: CSALYPGATGAFF
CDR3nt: TGCAGTGCTCTCTATCCCGGGGCGACCGGAGCTTTCTTT

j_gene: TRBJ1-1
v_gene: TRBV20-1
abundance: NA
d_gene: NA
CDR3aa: CSARETPPRLEAFF
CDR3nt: TGCAGTGCTAGAGAGACGCCTCCTAGACTTGAAGCTTTCTTT

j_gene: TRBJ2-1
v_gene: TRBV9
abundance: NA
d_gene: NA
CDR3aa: CASGLLNEQFF
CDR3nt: TGTGCCAGCGGTCTCCTCAATGAGCAGTTCTTC

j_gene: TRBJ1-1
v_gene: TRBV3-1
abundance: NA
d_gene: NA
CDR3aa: CASSQGGGSTEAFF
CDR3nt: TGTGCCAGCAGCCAGGGGGGAGGGTCCACTGAAGCTTTCTTT

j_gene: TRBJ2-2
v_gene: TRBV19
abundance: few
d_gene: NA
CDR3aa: CASSIRTGELFF
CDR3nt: TGTGCCAGTAGTATCCGCACCGGGGAGCTGTTTTTT

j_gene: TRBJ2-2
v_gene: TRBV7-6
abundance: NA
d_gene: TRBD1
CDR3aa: CASSLTSRDRLSELFF
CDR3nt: TGTGCCAGCAGCTTAACTAGTCGGGACAGGCTGTCGGAGCTGTTTTTT

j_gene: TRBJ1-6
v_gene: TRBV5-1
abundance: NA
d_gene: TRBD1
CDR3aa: CASSTGQGNSPLHF
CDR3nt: TGCGCCAGCAGCACTGGACAGGGAAACTCACCCCTCCACTTT

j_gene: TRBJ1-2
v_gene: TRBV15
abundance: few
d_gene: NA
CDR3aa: CATSSNFYGYTF
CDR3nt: TGTGCCACCAGCAGTAACTTCTACGGCTACACCTTC

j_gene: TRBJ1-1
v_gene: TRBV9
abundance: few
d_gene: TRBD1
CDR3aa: CASSDQGAEAFF
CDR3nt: TGTGCCAGCAGCGATCAGGGGGCTGAAGCTTTCTTT

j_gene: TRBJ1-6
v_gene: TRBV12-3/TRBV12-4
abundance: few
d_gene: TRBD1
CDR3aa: CASSEQTGLNSPLHF
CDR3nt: TGTGCCAGCAGCGAGCAGACAGGGCTGAATTCACCCCTCCACTTT

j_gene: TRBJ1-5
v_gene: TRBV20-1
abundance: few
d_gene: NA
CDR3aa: CSARSSAGGNQPQHF
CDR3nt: TGCAGTGCTAGAAGTTCCGCAGGGGGCAATCAGCCCCAGCATTTT

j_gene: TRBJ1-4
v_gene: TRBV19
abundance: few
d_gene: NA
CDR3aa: CASRDGATNEKLFF
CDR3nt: TGTGCCAGTAGGGATGGGGCAACTAATGAAAAACTGTTTTTT